This section outlines one T cell receptor beta chain sequence together with its context. The data were taken from a study of T cells in Graves' hyperthyroidism and ophthalmopathy. There were TCR beta CDR3 regions amplified from RNA transcripts. HTBI primers were employed in a first-round RT-PCR of the TCR CDR3. TCRdb re-derived calls from the multiplex PCR reads in MiXCR, one entry per CDR3 protein. The sample yields hundreds of thousands of distinct CDR3 sequences, less than 15% seen once. The length of the CDR3 is 14 residues. Germline assignment: CDR1 DFQATT and CDR2 SNEGSKA (reference sequence). V was pared by 1 base and J by 4 bases, with 3 bases of the junction left unmatched.

The V and J genes are TRBV20-1 and TRBJ2-1; the match to TRBD2 covers 8 bases. The sequenced sample was blood. The source is a woman in her forties with Graves' hyperthyroidism. CDR3 in amino acids: CSARVAGNYNEQFF. CDR3 DNA: TGCAGTGCTAGAGTAGCGGGAAATTACAATGAGCAGTTCTTC.